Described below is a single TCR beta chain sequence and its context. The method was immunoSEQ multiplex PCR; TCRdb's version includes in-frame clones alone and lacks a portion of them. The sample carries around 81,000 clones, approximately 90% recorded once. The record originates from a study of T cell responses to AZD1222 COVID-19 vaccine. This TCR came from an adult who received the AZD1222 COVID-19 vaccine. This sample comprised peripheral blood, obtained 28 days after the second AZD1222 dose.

The CDR3 region has the DNA TGTGCCAGCAGTTCTTCACCTTCCTACGAGCAGTACTTC. Amino acid sequence: CASSSSPSYEQYF. The chain employs TRBV28 and TRBJ2-7, with no clear D. From germline, CDR1 is MDHEN and CDR2 SYDVKM. The length of the CDR3 is 13 residues. The germline V and J ends were trimmed by 4 bases and 1 base, with 8 bases remaining between them.